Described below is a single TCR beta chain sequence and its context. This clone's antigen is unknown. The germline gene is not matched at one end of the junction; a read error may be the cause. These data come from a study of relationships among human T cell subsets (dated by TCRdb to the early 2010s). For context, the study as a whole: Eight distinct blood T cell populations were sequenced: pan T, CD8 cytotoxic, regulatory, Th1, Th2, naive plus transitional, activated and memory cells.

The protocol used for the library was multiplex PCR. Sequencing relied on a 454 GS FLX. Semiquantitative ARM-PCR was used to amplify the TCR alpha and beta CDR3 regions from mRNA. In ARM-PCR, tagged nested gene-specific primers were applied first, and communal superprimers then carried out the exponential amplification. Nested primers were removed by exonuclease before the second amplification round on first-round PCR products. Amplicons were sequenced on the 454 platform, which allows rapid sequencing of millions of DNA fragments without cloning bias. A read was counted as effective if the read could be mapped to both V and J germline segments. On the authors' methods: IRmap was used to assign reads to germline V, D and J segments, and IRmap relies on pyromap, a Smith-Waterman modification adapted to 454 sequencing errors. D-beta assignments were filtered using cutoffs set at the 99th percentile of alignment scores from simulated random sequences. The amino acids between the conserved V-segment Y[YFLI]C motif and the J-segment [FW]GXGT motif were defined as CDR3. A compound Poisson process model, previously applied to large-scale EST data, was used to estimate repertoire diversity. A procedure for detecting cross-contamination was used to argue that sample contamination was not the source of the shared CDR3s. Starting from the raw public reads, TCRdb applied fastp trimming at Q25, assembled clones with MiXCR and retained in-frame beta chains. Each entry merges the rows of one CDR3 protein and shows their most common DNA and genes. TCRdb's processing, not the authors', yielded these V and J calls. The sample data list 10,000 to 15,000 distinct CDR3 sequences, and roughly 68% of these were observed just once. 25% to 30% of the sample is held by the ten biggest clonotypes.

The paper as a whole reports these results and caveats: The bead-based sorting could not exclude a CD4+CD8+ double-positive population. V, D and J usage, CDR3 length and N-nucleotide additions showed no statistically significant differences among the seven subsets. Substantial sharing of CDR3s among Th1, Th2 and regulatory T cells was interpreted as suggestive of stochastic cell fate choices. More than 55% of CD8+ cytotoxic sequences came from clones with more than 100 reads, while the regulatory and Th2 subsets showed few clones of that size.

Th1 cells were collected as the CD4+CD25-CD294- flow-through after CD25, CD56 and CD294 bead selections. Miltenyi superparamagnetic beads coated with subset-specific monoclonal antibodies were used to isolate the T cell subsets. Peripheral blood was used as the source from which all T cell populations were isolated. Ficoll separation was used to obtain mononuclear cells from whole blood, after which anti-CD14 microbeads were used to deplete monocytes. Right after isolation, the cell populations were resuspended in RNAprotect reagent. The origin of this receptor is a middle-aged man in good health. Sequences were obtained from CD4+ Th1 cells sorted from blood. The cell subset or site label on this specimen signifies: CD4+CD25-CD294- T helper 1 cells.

The DNA is as follows: TGTGCCAGCAGCGGCTCCCGGGACAGCTACGAGCAATACTTC. Translated, this is CASSGSRDSYEQYF. The chain is encoded by TRBV7-3 joined to TRBJ2-7; 7 junctional bases match TRBD1. CDR1 SGHTA and CDR2 FQGTGA were looked up in the germline V gene. Including cysteine and phenylalanine, the CDR3 has 14 amino acids. The kept DNA is CDR3 alone, 42 bases in frame from the first base.